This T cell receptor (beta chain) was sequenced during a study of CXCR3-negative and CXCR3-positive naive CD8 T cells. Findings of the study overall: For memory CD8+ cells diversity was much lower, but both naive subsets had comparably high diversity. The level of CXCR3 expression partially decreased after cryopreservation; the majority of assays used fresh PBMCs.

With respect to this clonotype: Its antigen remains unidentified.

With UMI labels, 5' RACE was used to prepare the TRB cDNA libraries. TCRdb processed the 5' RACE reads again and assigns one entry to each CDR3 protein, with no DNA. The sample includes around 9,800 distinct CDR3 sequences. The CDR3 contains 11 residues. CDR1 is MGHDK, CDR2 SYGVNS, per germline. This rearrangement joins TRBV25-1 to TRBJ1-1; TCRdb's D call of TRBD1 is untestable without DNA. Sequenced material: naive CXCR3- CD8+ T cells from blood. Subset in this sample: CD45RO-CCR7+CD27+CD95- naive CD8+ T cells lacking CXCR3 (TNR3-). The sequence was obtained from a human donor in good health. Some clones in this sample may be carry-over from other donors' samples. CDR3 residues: CASRRGSEAFF.